Listed here are 26 T cell receptor beta chains from one sample, sequenced in a study of blood T cell repertoires in COVID-19. Clones were read by immunoSEQ multiplex PCR, and TCRdb kept only the in-frame ones, dropping some. The sample contains about 180,000 clones, approximately 81% of which appear only once. Sequencing used PBMCs or T cells enriched from blood (not recorded which). Receptor source: a woman between 40 and 55 years old with acute COVID-19.

The chain has TRBV14 and TRBJ1-2; TRBD1 matches 11 bases. This CDR3 has 16 residues. The ends lost 0 bases at V and 3 bases at J; junction bases unmatched: 3. In germline, CDR1 is SGHDN, CDR2 FVKESK. CDR3 sequence: CASSQEAGQGDYGYTF. DNA of the CDR3: TGTGCCAGCAGCCAAGAAGCGGGACAGGGGGACTATGGCTACACCTTC.

CDR3 sequence (DNA): TGTGCCAGTAGTCACGAAGGGACCGGGAGCAACACTGAAGCTTTCTTT. Its translation is CASSHEGTGSNTEAFF. The gene calls are TRBV19 and TRBJ1-1; D might be TRBD1 (5 bases). Looked up from germline, CDR1 is LNHDA and CDR2 is SQIVND (reference sequence). The length of the CDR3 is 16 residues. V was pared by 5 bases and J by 2 bases, with 18 bases between.

The chain carries TRBV24-1 and TRBJ2-7; 8 bases map to TRBD2. Germline V gene lookup returns CDR1 KGHDR and CDR2 SFDVKD. The ends lost 9 bases at V and 4 bases at J; junction bases unmatched: 16. The CDR3 sequence is 16 residues long. CDR3 in amino acids: CATLTGGEDLAYEQYV. Written as DNA, the CDR3 is TGTGCCACCTTAACGGGGGGGGAAGACCTCGCTTACGAGCAGTACGTC.

The V and J genes are TRBV6-5 and TRBJ1-4, with a weak D call TRBD1 (5 bases). The length of the CDR3 is 15 residues. CDR1 is MNHEY, CDR2 SVGAGI, per germline. V was shortened by 2 bases and J by 4 bases, with 11 bases between the two germline ends. This chain's CDR3 is CASSYLGAFNEKLFF. DNA of the CDR3: TGTGCCAGCAGTTACCTAGGGGCTTTTAATGAAAAACTGTTTTTT.

This chain joins TRBV30 and TRBJ1-5; D is undetermined. The germline CDR1 and CDR2 sequences are GTSNPN and SVGIG (reference sequence). This CDR3 contains 14 residues. With 2 bases removed from V and 2 bases from J, the gap between germline ends came to 10 bases. CDR3 loop: CAWSSGYGNQPQHF. The CDR3 DNA reads as TGTGCCTGGAGTTCAGGATATGGCAATCAGCCCCAGCATTTT. Drawing the rest from reference TRBV30 and TRBJ1-5, the complete variable domain is SQTIHQWPATLVQPVGSPLSLECTVEGTSNPNLYWYRQAAGRGLQLLFYSVGIGQISSEVPQNLSASRPQDRQFILSSKKLLLSDSGFYLCAWSSGYGNQPQHFGDGTRLSIL.

The V gene is TRBV5-6, the J gene TRBJ2-7; 7 bases align to TRBD1. Unmatched junction bases numbered 4, after V lost 0 bases and J lost 1 base. Germline V gene data show CDR1 as SGHDT and CDR2 as YYEEEE. This CDR3 spans 15 amino acids. In DNA, the CDR3 is TGTGCCAGCAGCTTGGGGGGGACAGCGTCCTACGAGCAGTACTTC. Translation: CASSLGGTASYEQYF.

The V gene is TRBV14, the J gene TRBJ1-1; 8 bases align to TRBD1. With 8 bases clipped from V and 3 bases from J, the junction kept 5 bases outside the gene matches. Germline V gene data show CDR1 as SGHDN and CDR2 as FVKESK. The length of the CDR3 is 13 residues. The CDR3 sequence is CASGGQADTEAFF. In DNA form, the CDR3 reads TGTGCCAGCGGGGGACAGGCCGACACTGAAGCTTTCTTT.

The J gene is TRBJ1-1, the V gene TRBV6-6; D gene unclear. The germline gives CDR1 MNHNY, CDR2 SVGAGI (reference sequence). CDR3 length equals 14 residues. The ends were cut back, 4 bases at V and 5 bases at J, with 14 bases in the middle. CDR3 nucleotide sequence: TGTGCCAGCAGTTTCGGGTTGAGTGGTACTGAAGCTTTCTTT. This gives the protein CASSFGLSGTEAFF.

The CDR3 nucleotides read TGTGCCAGCAGCCACCGGGACCGCCGACAGGATGGCTACACCTTC. It encodes CASSHRDRRQDGYTF. The chain has TRBV3-1 (or the pseudogene TRBV3-2) and TRBJ1-2, with TRBD1 as a possible D gene (6 bases). V lost 3 bases to trimming and J lost 6 bases, with 17 bases between them. The CDR3 consists of 15 residues. CDR1 LGHDT and CDR2 YNNKEL come from the germline V gene (reference sequence).

This clone has only one observation. The genes are TRBV21-1 and TRBJ2-3; TRBD2, the D gene given by the table, was not confirmed from the DNA. TRBV21-1 is a pseudogene locus. The CDR3 runs to 14 residues. CDR3 sequence (DNA): TGTGCCAGCAGCGTACGCGGGATGGGAGATACGCAGTATTTT. Translated, it gives CASSVRGMGDTQYF.

The chain links TRBV14 to TRBJ2-1, with D unresolved. The CDR3 sequence is 18 residues long. Deletions cut 0 bases from V and 0 bases from J, with 15 bases between. Germline assignment: CDR1 SGHDN and CDR2 FVKESK. CDR3 nucleotides: TGTGCCAGCAGCCAAGATGCGGTGAGCTCCCGCTCCTACAATGAGCAGTTCTTC. Encoded protein: CASSQDAVSSRSYNEQFF. Combining the CDR3 with reference TRBV14 and TRBJ2-1 gives the whole variable domain EAGVTQFPSHSVIEKGQTVTLRCDPISGHDNLYWYRRVMGKEIKFLLHFVKESKQDESGMPNNRFLAERTGGTYSTLKVQPAELEDSGVYFCASSQDAVSSRSYNEQFFGPGTRLTVL.

The sample holds one count of this clone. The V call is TRBV28, the J call TRBJ1-2; tentative D call: TRBD1 (5 bases). CDR3 length: 13 amino acids. V lost 11 bases, J lost 5 bases, and 18 bases lay in between. CDR1 is MDHEN, CDR2 SYDVKM, per germline. CDR3 bases: TGTGCCCATACGGGAGGGGCCATGTATGGCTACACCTTC. Encoded protein: CAHTGGAMYGYTF.

The V and J genes are TRBV6-1 and TRBJ1-1; possible D gene TRBD1, 5 bases. Trimming left V 3 bases short and J 4 bases short, with 15 bases between. CDR1 MNHNS and CDR2 SASEGT come from the germline V gene. The CDR3 length is 15 residues. The CDR3 reads CASSDGGFGSTEAFF. For the CDR3, the DNA is TGTGCCAGCAGTGACGGGGGGTTTGGGAGCACTGAAGCTTTCTTT.

This chain links TRBV27 with TRBJ1-2; 7 bases are a match to TRBD1. This CDR3 comprises 14 residues. Germline lookup yields CDR1 MNHEY and CDR2 SMNVEV (reference sequence). After removal of 4 bases from V and 0 bases from J, the junction contained 2 bases not matched to a gene. The CDR3 DNA is TGTGCCAGCAGTTCGACAGGGACTAACTATGGCTACACCTTC. Protein: CASSSTGTNYGYTF.

This rearrangement joins TRBV5-1 to TRBJ2-7; D perhaps matches TRBD1 (6 bases). This CDR3 has 14 residues. Germline CDR1 SGHRS, CDR2 YFSETQ. V shed 0 bases and J shed 6 bases, with 13 bases lying between them. The CDR3 loop reads CASSLDMWGLEQYF. CDR3 nucleotides: TGCGCCAGCAGCTTGGATATGTGGGGGCTCGAGCAGTACTTC.

The V gene is TRBV9, the J gene TRBJ1-2; D gene unclear. CDR1 is SGDLS, CDR2 YYNGEE, per germline. This CDR3 spans 12 amino acids. Trimming took off 2 bases at V and 6 bases at J, with 8 bases between the two ends. CDR3 nucleotides: TGTGCCAGCAGCGTGGGCACAGATGGCTACACCTTC. It is translated as CASSVGTDGYTF.

The rearrangement uses TRBV2 and TRBJ1-5; no firm D call. CDR1 is SNHLY, CDR2 FYNNEI, per germline. V was trimmed by 3 bases and J by 3 bases, leaving 12 bases between them. The CDR3 runs 15 residues. The chain's CDR3 is CASSENSLPNQPQHF. For the CDR3, the DNA is TGTGCCAGCAGTGAGAACAGTCTTCCCAATCAGCCCCAGCATTTT.

The chain uses TRBV3-1 (or the pseudogene TRBV3-2) and TRBJ1-1; the D gene is possibly TRBD1 (5 bases). Germline V CDR1 and CDR2: LGHDT, YNNKEL (reference sequence). The CDR3 contains 13 residues. Trimming stripped 3 bases from V and 3 bases from J, with 8 bases between. CDR3 amino acids: CASSHRGDTEAFF. DNA of the CDR3: TGTGCCAGCAGCCATAGGGGTGACACTGAAGCTTTCTTT.

This clone was seen only a few times. This same CDR3 is encoded by further DNA sequences in the sample. V usage is TRBV4-2 and J usage is TRBJ2-1, with 8 bases identical to TRBD2. Germline loops: CDR1 LGHNA, CDR2 YNFKEQ. The CDR3 has 15 amino acids. J lost 5 bases, V lost 4 bases, and 7 bases had no gene match. The CDR3 here is CASSRSGSPDNEQFF. The CDR3 DNA follows: TGTGCCAGCAGCCGAAGCGGGAGCCCCGACAATGAGCAGTTCTTC.

The V call is TRBV5-1, the J call TRBJ1-1; D perhaps matches TRBD1 (5 bases). V lost 2 bases and J lost 1, with 9 bases in between. CDR1 and CDR2 from the germline V gene are SGHRS and YFSETQ. The CDR3 is made up of 14 amino acids. CDR3 sequence: CASSLGVPNTEAFF. The CDR3 nucleotides read TGCGCCAGCAGCTTAGGGGTGCCGAACACTGAAGCTTTCTTT.

The gene calls are TRBV19 and TRBJ2-5, with D perhaps matching TRBD1 (6 bases). V was clipped by 3 bases and J by 2 bases, with 10 bases between them. This CDR3 has 14 amino acids. Per the germline V gene, CDR1 is LNHDA and CDR2 is SQIVND (reference sequence). The CDR3 region is CASSIRGTQETQYF. CDR3 in DNA: TGTGCCAGTAGTATCAGGGGTACACAAGAGACCCAGTACTTC.

CDR3 DNA sequence: TGTGCCAGCAGCCCGGGGGGGGTAGAGACCCAGTACTTC. It specifies CASSPGGVETQYF. The chain links TRBV7-3 to TRBJ2-5, with 8 bases aligning to TRBD2. The germline CDR1 and CDR2 sequences are SGHTA and FQGTGA. The J segment lost 4 bases and the V segment lost 5 bases, leaving 3 bases of the junction unmatched. The CDR3 is 13 residues long.

The V gene is TRBV3-1 (or the pseudogene TRBV3-2), the J gene TRBJ2-3; D may be TRBD1 (5 bases). This CDR3 has 13 residues. Germline loops: CDR1 LGHDT, CDR2 YNNKEL (reference sequence). V was shortened by 4 bases and J by 6 bases, with 11 bases between the two germline ends. CDR3 nucleotide sequence: TGTGCCAGCAGCCGTAGGGGAAGCGATACGCAGTATTTT. Translating it yields CASSRRGSDTQYF.

J is TRBJ2-7 and V is TRBV7-2; 9 bases agree with TRBD2. This CDR3 has 14 residues. With 3 bases clipped from V and 3 bases from J, the junction kept 3 bases outside the gene matches. The germline CDR1 and CDR2 sequences are SGHTA and FQGNSA. CDR3 sequence reads: CASSFLSGSYEQYF. The DNA for the CDR3 is TGTGCCAGCAGCTTTCTTAGCGGGAGCTACGAGCAGTACTTC.

This chain uses TRBV7-8 with TRBJ1-2, with a tentative D call TRBD1 (5 bases). The V end lost 2 bases, the J end lost 2 bases, and 12 bases lay between the germline ends. This CDR3 has 15 residues. CDR1 is SGHVS and CDR2 is FQNEAQ in the germline V gene. The CDR3 DNA follows: TGTGCCAGCAGCTTATCAGCAGGGCTAAACTATGGCTACACCTTC. Its translation is CASSLSAGLNYGYTF.

J is TRBJ1-2 and V is TRBV25-1; no firm D call. The V and J ends lost 4 bases and 7 bases respectively, with 10 bases between them. The CDR3 contains 12 residues. CDR1 and CDR2 (germline): MGHDK, SYGVNS. The DNA of the CDR3 is TGTGCCAGCAGTGTCGATCGGGGTGGCTACACCTTC. This encodes CASSVDRGGYTF.